The 12 T cell receptor beta chains in this list originate from one sample, sequenced in a study of blood T cells in healthy people across ages. It was with a sample-barcoded 5' primer and a J-beta primer mix that a second PCR of roughly 7 to 12 cycles was run. TCRdb re-analysed the 5' RACE reads in MiXCR, keeping a single row per CDR3 protein. The top ten clones hold under 8% of a sample with around 1.5 million distinct CDR3 sequences, about 40% of them seen once. The material sequenced was blood. These receptors were obtained from a woman between 18 and 29 years old in good health.

This clonotype was recorded a few times. CDR3 sequence: CASSEARSGYTF. Here the CDR3 DNA reads TGTGCCAGCAGTGAAGCAAGGAGCGGCTACACCTTC. This chain links TRBV6-1 with TRBJ1-2; no reliable D call. The CDR3 loop spans 12 amino acids. Deletions cut 0 bases from V and 8 bases from J, with 7 bases between. Germline CDR1 MNHNS, CDR2 SASEGT.

The gene calls are TRBV27 and TRBJ2-6, with D maybe TRBD1 (7 bases). The CDR3 covers 17 residues. Germline CDR1 reads MNHEY; CDR2 reads SMNVEV (reference sequence). Trimming cost V 1 base and J 2 bases, with 12 bases left between them. The CDR3 spells CASSLFGRGAGANVLTF. The CDR3 nucleotides are TGTGCCAGCAGTTTATTCGGCAGGGGGGCTGGGGCCAACGTCCTGACTTTC.

This clonotype appeared a few times. The chain is built from TRBV29-1 and TRBJ2-7; D possibly uses TRBD1 or TRBD2 (5 bases each). Germline-derived CDR1 and CDR2 are SQVTM and ANQGSEA. The germline V and J ends were trimmed by 3 bases and 5 bases, with 11 bases remaining between them. This CDR3 region has 12 residues. The CDR3 sequence is CSVDRGHDEQYF. Written as DNA, the CDR3 is TGCAGCGTTGACCGGGGCCATGACGAGCAGTACTTC.

This clonotype was seen only a few times. This chain links TRBV20-1 with TRBJ2-3; D is perhaps TRBD1 (6 bases). The germline V gene has CDR1 DFQATT and CDR2 SNEGSKA (reference sequence). There are 13 residues in the CDR3. The ends were cut back, 5 bases at V and 1 base at J, with 10 bases in the middle. The CDR3 bases are TGCAGTGCTGCGGACAGCGGCACAGATACGCAGTATTTT. It yields the protein CSAADSGTDTQYF.

This clonotype was detected a few times. The chain is built from TRBV29-1 and TRBJ2-7; D ambiguous. V was cut by 7 bases and J by 3 bases, with 13 bases left in between. Germline CDR1 and CDR2: SQVTM and ANQGSEA. This CDR3 spans 12 amino acids. In nucleotides, the CDR3 is TGCAGCGCCACTGTTTTCGACTACGAGCAGTACTTC. Translated: CSATVFDYEQYF.

The table lists this clonotype with a few counts. The rearrangement links TRBV5-1 to TRBJ1-1; D perhaps matches TRBD1 (5 bases). This CDR3 contains 15 residues. Germline values: CDR1 SGHRS, CDR2 YFSETQ. Trimming stripped 5 bases from V and 1 base from J, with 15 bases between. For the CDR3, the DNA is TGCGCCAGCAGTGTTTCCGAGACAGCGAACACTGAAGCTTTCTTT. This translates into CASSVSETANTEAFF.

The chain links TRBV6-6 to TRBJ2-1; D may be TRBD2 (5 bases). The CDR3 sequence is 12 residues long. Germline CDR1 is MNHNY and CDR2 is SVGAGI (reference sequence). V shed 4 bases and J shed 9 bases, with 10 bases lying between them. The CDR3 here is CASSFSRGEQFF. The CDR3 DNA reads as TGTGCCAGCAGTTTTTCCCGGGGTGAGCAGTTCTTC.

V usage is TRBV7-2 and J usage is TRBJ2-1, with a tentative D call TRBD2 (6 bases). Germline assignment: CDR1 SGHTA and CDR2 FQGNSA. This CDR3 is built from 15 residues. The V end lost 5 bases, the J end lost 0 bases, and 11 bases lay between the germline ends. The CDR3 DNA follows: TGTGCCAGCAGCGTAACTAGCCCCTCCTACAATGAGCAGTTCTTC. This sequence encodes CASSVTSPSYNEQFF.

V is TRBV6-5 and J is TRBJ2-3; 10 positions agree with TRBD2. With V trimmed by 8 bases and J by 0 bases, 5 bases remained unmatched. CDR3 length: 15 amino acids. The germline V gene has CDR1 MNHEY and CDR2 SVGAGI. The DNA of the CDR3 is TGTGCCAGCCTAGATAGCGGGGGGAGCACAGATACGCAGTATTTT. It encodes CASLDSGGSTDTQYF.

This clonotype came up a few times. The V call is TRBV6-6, the J call TRBJ2-1, with D possibly being TRBD1 (6 bases). V was cut by 6 bases and J by 6 bases, with 18 bases left in between. CDR1 and CDR2 from the germline V gene are MNHNY and SVGAGI (reference sequence). The length of the CDR3 is 15 residues. This CDR3 is CASSPTTGIGNEQFF. CDR3 sequence (DNA): TGTGCCAGCAGCCCCACAACAGGGATAGGCAATGAGCAGTTCTTC.

This clonotype was counted only a few times. The chain is built from TRBV20-1 and TRBJ2-1, with TRBD2 matching 7 bases. Germline CDR1 DFQATT, CDR2 SNEGSKA (reference sequence). The V and J ends lost 3 bases and 2 bases, in that order; junction bases with no gene match: 4. The CDR3 spans 14 residues. CDR3 DNA: TGCAGTGCTAGGGGCGGGAGTCCCTACAATGAGCAGTTCTTC. This codes for CSARGGSPYNEQFF.

This clonotype turned up a few times. The chain joins TRBV6-5 to TRBJ2-1, with a tentative D call TRBD1 (6 bases). CDR3 length: 15 amino acids. The germline V gene encodes CDR1 MNHEY and CDR2 SVGAGI. V lost 6 bases and J lost 3, with 15 bases in between. The CDR3: CASSISGTYYNEQFF. CDR3 coding DNA: TGTGCCAGCAGCATATCCGGGACATACTACAATGAGCAGTTCTTC.